This paragraph reports one T cell receptor beta chain. Its cognate antigen is unknown. This entry comes from a study of Ad26.COV2.S vaccination and SARS-CoV-2 variants. Study summary: Sample donor was a member of the COV1001 Ad26.COV2.S trial arm. Study-wide results and limits: People who got the vaccine or the placebo had similar non-spike TCR breadth. Greater spike-specific TCR breadth was seen in vaccine recipients than in placebo recipients. Reported post-vaccination CD8+ and CD4+ T cell responses to spike showed substantial breadth.

Treatment given: about 20 received Ad26.COV2.S at low or high dose, single or two shots; 5 received placebo; per-sample allocation not given. Each sample was drawn 63 days after the first injection (of vaccine or placebo). Assay: immunoSEQ multiplex PCR; the TCRdb copy retains only in-frame clones and omits some. The sample carries around 420,000 clones, approximately 87% recorded once. Germline V gene sequence: CDR1 SGHTA, CDR2 FQGTGA. This CDR3 spans 17 amino acids. V was shortened by 4 bases and J by 5 bases, with 20 bases between the two germline ends. The material sequenced was peripheral blood, taken in a trial of Ad26.COV2.S vaccine versus placebo. This clonotype was obtained from a person between 18 and 65 years old who received the Ad26.COV2.S COVID-19 vaccine or a placebo. The chain is built from TRBV7-3 and TRBJ2-2; D may be TRBD1 (6 bases). The CDR3 bases are TGTGCCAGCAGCTCCACGGGACACCGCGCGGAGACCGGGGAGCTGTTTTTT. Translating gives CASSSTGHRAETGELFF.